Listed below are T cell receptor beta chains from one sample, sequenced in a study of T cell responses to AZD1222 COVID-19 vaccine. The assay was immunoSEQ multiplex PCR, and TCRdb's table has in-frame clones only and misses some. This table has 90,000 to 150,000 clones, more than 75% appearing once. This material consisted of peripheral blood, taken 28 days after the second AZD1222 dose. The receptors originated from an adult who received the AZD1222 COVID-19 vaccine. Each CDR3 is given with its conserved first and last residue. Each record gives: D gene, V gene, CDR3 length, J gene, clone size, CDR3 protein, CDR3 DNA. The D gene is left open where the match is weak. Expanded clones get a size class; other rows say once, few or many, or leave the size out.

>TRBD2|TRBV4-2|18|TRBJ2-1|once
CASSQPKLGLAGGLEQFF
TGTGCCAGCAGCCAACCAAAACTTGGACTAGCGGGAGGTCTGGAGCAGTTCTTC
>TRBD2|TRBV3-1/TRBV3-2|14|TRBJ2-5|-
CASSQEGRGETQYF
TGTGCCAGCAGCCAAGAGGGGCGGGGGGAGACCCAGTACTTC
>TRBD2|TRBV2|15|TRBJ2-7|-
CASSGGLAGGGEQYF
TGTGCCAGCAGTGGGGGACTAGCGGGAGGTGGGGAGCAGTACTTC
>-|TRBV6-1|15|TRBJ2-1|few
CASSESLSRYNEQFF
TGTGCCAGCAGTGAGTCCCTTTCCCGGTACAATGAGCAGTTCTTC
>TRBD2|TRBV12-3/TRBV12-4|13|TRBJ2-7|-
CASREGLAGVCDF
TGTGCCAGCAGAGAGGGACTAGCGGGAGTGTGCGACTTC
>-|TRBV7-3|14|TRBJ2-3|-
CASSAGDGTDTQYF
TGTGCCAGCAGCGCCGGGGACGGCACAGATACGCAGTATTTT
>TRBD1|TRBV19|16|TRBJ2-1|-
CASSTGQATSYNEQFF
TGTGCCAGTAGTACAGGACAGGCGACCTCCTACAATGAGCAGTTCTTC
>-|TRBV6-2/TRBV6-3|13|TRBJ1-1|-
CASSYSPDGEAFF
TGTGCCAGCAGTTACTCCCCGGACGGCGAAGCTTTCTTT
>-|TRBV10-3|13|TRBJ1-1|-
CAISRGGRSEAFF
TGTGCCATCAGTAGAGGGGGACGGTCAGAAGCTTTCTTT
>TRBD1|TRBV4-3|13|TRBJ1-6|-
CASRDRVDSPLHF
TGCGCCAGCAGGGACAGGGTTGATTCACCCCTCCACTTT
>-|TRBV11-2|13|TRBJ1-2|-
CASSLPPTNGYTF
TGTGCCAGCAGCTTACCCCCGACAAATGGCTACACCTTC
>-|TRBV7-9|12|TRBJ1-1|-
CASSSFDTEAFF
TGTGCCAGCAGCTCGTTCGACACTGAAGCTTTCTTT
>TRBD1|TRBV28|16|TRBJ2-5|-
CASSSAGTGGQETQYF
TGTGCCAGCAGTTCCGCCGGGACAGGGGGGCAAGAGACCCAGTACTTC